A single sample is the source of the 2 T cell receptor beta chains below, sequenced in a study of cytomegalovirus exposure and HLA in healthy donors (dated by TCRdb to about 2017). The library came from the immunoSEQ multiplex PCR assay. In its TCRdb copy, this immuneACCESS table keeps in-frame sequences only and misses some clones. Where compared with another copy, unresolved V genes explain less than half of these, and the others have no known cause. This sample comprises roughly 80,000 clones, approximately 91% of them detected only once. Of the sample, about 2.2% is held by the ten largest clones. The source material was PBMCs. The source of these receptors is a man aged 30 to 45 in good health and CMV-seronegative.

This rearrangement joins TRBV6-5 to TRBJ2-1; TRBD2 agrees at 11 bases. Trimming at V came to 6 bases and at J to 7 bases, leaving 8 bases not matched to a gene. The CDR3 has 15 residues. Germline CDR1 reads MNHEY; CDR2 reads SVGAGI. In DNA form, the CDR3 reads TGTGCCAGCAGCGCTACTAGCGGGGGTTGGAATGAGCAGTTCTTC. Amino acids: CASSATSGGWNEQFF.

The rearrangement links TRBV7-3 to TRBJ2-6, with 13 bases matching TRBD2. The CDR3 runs 19 residues. Germline CDR1 SGHTA, CDR2 FQGTGA. Trimming cost V 5 bases and J 4 bases; bases outside gene matches: 11. The CDR3 bases are TGTGCCAGCAGCCTAGCACCGGGACTAGCGGGAACCGGGGCCAACGTCCTGACTTTC. As protein: CASSLAPGLAGTGANVLTF.